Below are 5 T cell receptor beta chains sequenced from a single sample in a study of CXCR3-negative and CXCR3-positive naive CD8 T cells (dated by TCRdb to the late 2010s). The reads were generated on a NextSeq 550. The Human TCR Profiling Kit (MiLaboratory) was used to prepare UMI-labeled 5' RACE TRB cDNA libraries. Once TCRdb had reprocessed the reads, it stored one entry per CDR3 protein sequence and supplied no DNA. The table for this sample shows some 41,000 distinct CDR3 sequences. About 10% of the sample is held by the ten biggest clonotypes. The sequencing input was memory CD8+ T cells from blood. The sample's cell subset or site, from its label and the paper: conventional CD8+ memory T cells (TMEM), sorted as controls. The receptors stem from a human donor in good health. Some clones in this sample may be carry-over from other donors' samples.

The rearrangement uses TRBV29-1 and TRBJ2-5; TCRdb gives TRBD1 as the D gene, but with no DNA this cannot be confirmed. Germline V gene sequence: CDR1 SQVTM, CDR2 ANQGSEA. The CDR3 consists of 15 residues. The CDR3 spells CSVESADREKETQYF.

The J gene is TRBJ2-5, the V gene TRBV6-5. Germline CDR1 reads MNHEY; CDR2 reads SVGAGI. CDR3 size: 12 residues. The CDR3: CASGSVQETQYF.

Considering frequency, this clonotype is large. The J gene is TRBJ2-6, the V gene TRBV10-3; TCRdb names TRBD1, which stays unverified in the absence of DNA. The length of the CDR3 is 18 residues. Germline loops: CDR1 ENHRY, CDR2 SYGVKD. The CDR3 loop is CAISEIEVRGSGANVLTF.

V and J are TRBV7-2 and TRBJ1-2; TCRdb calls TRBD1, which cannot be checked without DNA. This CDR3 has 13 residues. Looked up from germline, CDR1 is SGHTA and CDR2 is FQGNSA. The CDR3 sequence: CASSLDGAGGYTF.

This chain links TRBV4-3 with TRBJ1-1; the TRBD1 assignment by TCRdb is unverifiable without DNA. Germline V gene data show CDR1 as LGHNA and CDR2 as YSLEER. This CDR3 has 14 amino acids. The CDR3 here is CASSQDRGETEAFF.